This T cell receptor beta chain was captured in a study of T cell repertoires in cytomegalovirus infection. About the study: Evidence of both CMV infection and a matching HLA type came from public TCR beta signatures.

The V gene lost 6 bases and the J gene lost 4 bases, with 19 bases spanning the gap. The germline V gene has CDR1 MDHEN and CDR2 SYDVKM. CDR3 length: 16 residues. For this clonotype: Its antigen is undetermined.

MiXCR, run by TCRdb on the reads, gives a single entry per CDR3 protein. The sample comprises roughly 60,000 distinct CDR3 sequences, around 33% of which are singletons, and around three quarters rests with the top ten. Study findings and constraints: The ex vivo response was dominated by HLA-C-restricted CMV-specific TCR beta clonotypes. Using cumulative public TCR beta family frequency, the authors identified those who carried CMV together with the relevant HLA.

Sequenced material: PBMCs, sequenced either directly or after in vitro stimulation (not recorded which). This clonotype was obtained from a human donor in good health (CMV status not recorded). Some clones in this sample may be carry-over from other donors' samples. The V gene is TRBV28, the J gene TRBJ1-5, with D unresolved. This chain's CDR3 is CASSRRAYSGNQPQHF. The CDR3 DNA sequence: TGTGCCAGCAGCCGCCGGGCCTACAGTGGGAATCAGCCCCAGCATTTT. The full variable domain, completed using reference TRBV28 and TRBJ1-5, is DVKVTQSSRYLVKRTGEKVFLECVQDMDHENMFWYRQDPGLGLRLIYFSYDVKMKEKGDIPEGYSVSREKKERFSLILESASTNQTSMYLCASSRRAYSGNQPQHFGDGTRLSIL.